This T cell receptor beta chain comes out of a study of CD8 T cells in Susac syndrome. When the RNA was reverse transcribed, random hexamers were used with an input of roughly 0.45 to 1 ug. MiXCR, applied by TCRdb to the immunoSEQ multiplex PCR reads, yields one record per CDR3 protein. The repertoire has roughly 140,000 distinct CDR3 sequences, roughly 94% of them found once; the top ten carry over 0.2%. V was cut by 5 bases and J by 8 bases, with 24 bases left in between. Looked up from germline, CDR1 is SEHNR and CDR2 is FQNEAQ (reference sequence). This CDR3 is 16 amino acids long. This receptor was obtained from a human donor with multiple sclerosis. V usage is TRBV7-9 and J usage is TRBJ1-2; D is possibly TRBD1 (5 bases). The sample was CD8+ T cells from PBMCs. The CDR3 nucleotides are TGTGCCAGCAGCCCTCCGTTGCCCCGGCCCGGGGACGGCTACACCTTC. It encodes CASSPPLPRPGDGYTF.